Here is one TCR beta chain with its context. These data originate in a study of control samples from healthy donors and cancer patients. Sequencing used immunoSEQ multiplex PCR; TCRdb keeps in-frame clones, though not all of them. The table shows tens of thousands of clones, with 94% occurring only once. This CDR3 has 15 amino acids. V was trimmed by 4 bases and J by 1 base, leaving 14 bases between them. The germline V gene encodes CDR1 KGHSH and CDR2 LQKENI. The rearrangement joins TRBV18 to TRBJ2-7, with D perhaps TRBD1 (8 bases). The sequencing input was blood. The TCR was taken from a woman in her late teens or twenties in good health. Here the CDR3 DNA reads TGTGCCAGCTCACAGCAGCGGGACAGGTCCTACGAGCAGTACTTC. Protein product: CASSQQRDRSYEQYF.